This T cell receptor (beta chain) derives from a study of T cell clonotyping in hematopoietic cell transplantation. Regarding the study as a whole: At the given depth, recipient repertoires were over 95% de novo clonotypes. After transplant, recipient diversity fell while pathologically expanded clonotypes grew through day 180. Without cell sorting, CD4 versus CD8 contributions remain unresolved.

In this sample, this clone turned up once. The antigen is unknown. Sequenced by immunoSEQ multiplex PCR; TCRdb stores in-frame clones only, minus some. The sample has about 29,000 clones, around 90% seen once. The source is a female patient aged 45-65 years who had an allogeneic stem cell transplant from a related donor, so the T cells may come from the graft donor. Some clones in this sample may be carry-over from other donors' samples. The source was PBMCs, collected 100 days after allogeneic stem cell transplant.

The CDR3 DNA reads as TGTGCCAGTAGTATAGTACCGGACAGGGAGGGCAATCAGCCCCAGCATTTT. This gives the protein CASSIVPDREGNQPQHF. The V call is TRBV19, the J call TRBJ1-5; 8 positions match TRBD1. The CDR3 length is 17 residues. V was pared by 1 base and J by 2 bases, with 7 bases of the junction left unmatched. CDR1 and CDR2 from the germline V gene are LNHDA and SQIVND (reference sequence).